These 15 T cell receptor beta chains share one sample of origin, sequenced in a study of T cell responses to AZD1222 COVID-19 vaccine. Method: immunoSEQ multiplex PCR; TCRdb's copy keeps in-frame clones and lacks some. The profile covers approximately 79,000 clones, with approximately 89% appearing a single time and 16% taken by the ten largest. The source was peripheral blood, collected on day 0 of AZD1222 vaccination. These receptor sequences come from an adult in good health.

The CDR3 region is CSVVSGIYGYTF. CDR3 sequence (DNA): TGCAGCGTTGTATCAGGAATCTATGGCTACACCTTC. The chain uses TRBV29-1 and TRBJ1-2; D call uncertain. V was clipped by 4 bases and J by 4 bases, with 10 bases between them. The CDR3 runs to 12 residues. The germline gives CDR1 SQVTM, CDR2 ANQGSEA.

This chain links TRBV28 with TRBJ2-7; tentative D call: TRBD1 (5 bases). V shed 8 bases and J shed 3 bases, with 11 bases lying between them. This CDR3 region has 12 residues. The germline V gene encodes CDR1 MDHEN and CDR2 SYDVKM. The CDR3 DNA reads TGTGCCAGCGGGTGGCAGGGCTACGAGCAGTACTTC. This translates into CASGWQGYEQYF.

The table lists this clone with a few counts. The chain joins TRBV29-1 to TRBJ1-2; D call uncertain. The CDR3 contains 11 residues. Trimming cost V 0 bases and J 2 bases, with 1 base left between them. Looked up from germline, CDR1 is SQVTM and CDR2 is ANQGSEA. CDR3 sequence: CSVEENYGYTF. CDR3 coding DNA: TGCAGCGTTGAAGAGAACTATGGCTACACCTTC. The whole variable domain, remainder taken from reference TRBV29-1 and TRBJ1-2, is SAVISQKPSRDICQRGTSLTIQCQVDSQVTMMFWYRQQPGQSLTLIATANQGSEATYESGFVIDKFPISRPNLTFSTLTVSNMSPEDSSIYLCSVEENYGYTFGSGTRLTVV.

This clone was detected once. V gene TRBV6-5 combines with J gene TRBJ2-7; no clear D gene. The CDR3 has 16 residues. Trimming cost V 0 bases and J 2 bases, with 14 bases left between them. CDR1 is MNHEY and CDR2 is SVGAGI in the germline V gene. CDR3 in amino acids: CASSYSFQRGAYEQYF. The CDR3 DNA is TGTGCCAGCAGTTACTCATTTCAACGTGGGGCCTACGAGCAGTACTTC.

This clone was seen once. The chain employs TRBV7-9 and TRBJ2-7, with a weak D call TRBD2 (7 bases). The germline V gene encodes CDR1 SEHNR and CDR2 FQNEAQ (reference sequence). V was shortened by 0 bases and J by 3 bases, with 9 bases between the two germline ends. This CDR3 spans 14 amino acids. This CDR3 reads CASSLAGGDYEQYF. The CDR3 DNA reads TGTGCCAGCAGCTTAGCAGGGGGGGACTACGAGCAGTACTTC.

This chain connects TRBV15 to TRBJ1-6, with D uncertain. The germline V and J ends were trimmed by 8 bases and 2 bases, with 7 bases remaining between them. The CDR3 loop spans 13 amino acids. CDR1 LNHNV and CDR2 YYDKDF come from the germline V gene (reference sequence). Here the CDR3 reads CATQATYNSPLHF. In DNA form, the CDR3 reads TGTGCCACCCAGGCAACCTATAATTCACCCCTCCACTTT. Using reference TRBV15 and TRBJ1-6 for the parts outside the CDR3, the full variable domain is DAMVIQNPRYQVTQFGKPVTLSCSQTLNHNVMYWYQQKSSQAPKLLFHYYDKDFNNEADTPDNFQSRRPNTSFCFLDIRSPGLGDTAMYLCATQATYNSPLHFGNGTRLTVT.

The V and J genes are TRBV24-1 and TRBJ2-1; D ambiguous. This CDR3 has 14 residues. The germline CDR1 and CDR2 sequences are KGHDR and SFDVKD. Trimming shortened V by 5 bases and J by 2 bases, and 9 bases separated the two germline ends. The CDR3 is CATSGGGTYNEQFF. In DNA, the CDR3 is TGTGCCACCAGTGGGGGTGGGACCTACAATGAGCAGTTCTTC.

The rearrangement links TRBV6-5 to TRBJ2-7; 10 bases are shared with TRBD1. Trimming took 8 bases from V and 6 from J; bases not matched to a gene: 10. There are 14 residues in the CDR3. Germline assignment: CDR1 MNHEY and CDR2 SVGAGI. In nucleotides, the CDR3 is TGTGCCAGCTCCCTCGAGCGGGACAGGGGCGAGCAGTACTTC. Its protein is CASSLERDRGEQYF.

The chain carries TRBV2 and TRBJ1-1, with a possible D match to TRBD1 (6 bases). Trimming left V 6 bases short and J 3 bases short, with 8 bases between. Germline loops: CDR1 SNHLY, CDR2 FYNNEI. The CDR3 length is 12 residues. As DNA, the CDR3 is TGTGCCAGCAGCAGGACAGACACTGAAGCTTTCTTT. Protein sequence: CASSRTDTEAFF.

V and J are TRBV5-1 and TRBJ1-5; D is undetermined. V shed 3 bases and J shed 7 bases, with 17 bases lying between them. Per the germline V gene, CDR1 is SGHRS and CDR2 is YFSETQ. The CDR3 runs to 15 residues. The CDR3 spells CASSYTLGEGQPQHF. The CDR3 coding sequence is TGCGCCAGCAGCTACACTCTCGGGGAAGGGCAGCCCCAGCATTTT.

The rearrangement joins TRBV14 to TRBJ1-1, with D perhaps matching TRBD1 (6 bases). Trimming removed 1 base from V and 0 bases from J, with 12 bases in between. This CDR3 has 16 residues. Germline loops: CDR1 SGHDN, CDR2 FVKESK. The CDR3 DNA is TGTGCCAGCAGCCAAGCTGGGCAGGGGATGAACACTGAAGCTTTCTTT. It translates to CASSQAGQGMNTEAFF.

Here the CDR3 reads CASSSQDRAGANVLTF. In DNA form, the CDR3 reads TGTGCCAGCAGTTCCCAGGACAGGGCCGGGGCCAACGTCCTGACTTTC. The genes are TRBV6-5 and TRBJ2-6, with TRBD1 matching over 8 bases. The CDR3 is 16 amino acids. Germline loops: CDR1 MNHEY, CDR2 SVGAGI. The junction had 6 bases not matched to a gene; V was cut back by 4 bases and J by 4 bases.

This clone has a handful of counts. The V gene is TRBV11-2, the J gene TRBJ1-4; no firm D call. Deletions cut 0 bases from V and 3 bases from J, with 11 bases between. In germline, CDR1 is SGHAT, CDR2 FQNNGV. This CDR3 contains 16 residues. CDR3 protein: CASSLDWAVANEKLFF. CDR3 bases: TGTGCCAGCAGCTTAGATTGGGCGGTGGCTAATGAAAAACTGTTTTTT.

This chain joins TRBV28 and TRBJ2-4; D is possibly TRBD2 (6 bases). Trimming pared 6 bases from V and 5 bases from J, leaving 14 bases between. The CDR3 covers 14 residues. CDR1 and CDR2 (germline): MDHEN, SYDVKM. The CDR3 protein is CASRVGVAENIQYF. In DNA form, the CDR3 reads TGTGCCAGCAGGGTTGGGGTAGCGGAAAACATTCAGTACTTC.

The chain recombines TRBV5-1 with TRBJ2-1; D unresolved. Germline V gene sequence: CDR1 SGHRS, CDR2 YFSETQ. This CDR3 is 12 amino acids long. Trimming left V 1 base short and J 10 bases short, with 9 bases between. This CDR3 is CASSLSTVEQFF. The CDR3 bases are TGCGCCAGCAGCTTGAGCACCGTGGAGCAGTTCTTC.